These 24 T cell receptor beta chains were all obtained from the same sample, sequenced in a study of T cell repertoires in cytomegalovirus infection. TCRdb re-called the reads through MiXCR, storing one row per CDR3 protein. The sample comprises tens of thousands of distinct CDR3 sequences, over 3.5% of which are singletons, and 22% rests with the top ten. Sequencing was performed on PBMCs. These receptors came from a human donor in good health (CMV status not recorded). Some clones in this sample may be carry-over from other donors' samples.

V usage is TRBV4-2 and J usage is TRBJ2-7; 7 bases match TRBD2. The ends lost 0 bases at V and 9 bases at J; junction bases unmatched: 20. CDR3 length: 18 amino acids. Germline values: CDR1 LGHNA, CDR2 YNFKEQ. As DNA, the CDR3 is TGTGCCAGCAGCCAAGACCCCTGGAATGTAGCGGGCACCCGAGGGCAGTACTTC. Encoded protein: CASSQDPWNVAGTRGQYF.

The chain joins TRBV27 to TRBJ1-1; D may be TRBD1 (5 bases). V lost 4 bases and J 3 bases, leaving 9 bases between the germline ends. The CDR3 is made up of 13 amino acids. Germline loops: CDR1 MNHEY, CDR2 SMNVEV (reference sequence). This chain's CDR3 is CASSYQGDTEAFF. In DNA, the CDR3 is TGTGCCAGCAGTTACCAGGGTGACACTGAAGCTTTCTTT.

At least ten counts were recorded for this clonotype. The rearrangement uses TRBV25-1 and TRBJ2-7, with D uncertain. Germline V gene lookup returns CDR1 MGHDK and CDR2 SYGVNS. V was shortened by 7 bases and J by 1 base, with 8 bases between the two germline ends. The CDR3 is 12 residues long. The CDR3 loop is CASTGNSYEQYF. CDR3 coding DNA: TGTGCCAGCACGGGCAATTCCTACGAGCAGTACTTC.

This clonotype was recorded many times. The chain recombines TRBV7-2 with TRBJ2-1, with unresolved D. Germline V CDR1 and CDR2: SGHTA, FQGNSA. The CDR3 has 12 residues. V was trimmed by 5 bases and J by 2 bases, leaving 4 bases between them. Here the CDR3 DNA reads TGTGCCAGCAGCCCAGCCTACAATGAGCAGTTCTTC. Residues: CASSPAYNEQFF.

This clonotype appeared many times. The chain couples TRBV7-2 to TRBJ2-3; D is unclear. With 1 base removed from V and 2 bases from J, the gap between germline ends came to 4 bases. Germline CDR1 is SGHTA and CDR2 is FQGNSA. This CDR3 comprises 13 residues. CDR3: CASSLVNTDTQYF. The CDR3 coding sequence is TGTGCCAGCAGCTTAGTTAACACAGATACGCAGTATTTT. Variable domain in full (rest from reference TRBV7-2 and TRBJ2-3): GAGVSQSPSNKVTEKGKDVELRCDPISGHTALYWYRQSLGQGLEFLIYFQGNSAPDKSGLPSDRFSAERTGGSVSTLTIQRTQQEDSAVYLCASSLVNTDTQYFGPGTRLTVL.

This clonotype was observed many times. The J gene is TRBJ1-4, the V gene TRBV28; no reliable D call. CDR1 is MDHEN and CDR2 is SYDVKM in the germline V gene. The CDR3 covers 15 residues. Trimming cost V 2 bases and J 0 bases, with 7 bases left between them. CDR3 DNA sequence: TGTGCCAGCAGTTTACGGGTAGCAACTAATGAAAAACTGTTTTTT. Protein: CASSLRVATNEKLFF.

Comments on this clonotype: This may come from a read error, since a much larger clone is one base off. The J gene is TRBJ1-2, the V gene TRBV7-8; D gene ambiguous. This CDR3 is 17 amino acids long. V lost 5 bases and J lost 2, with 21 bases in between. Per the germline V gene, CDR1 is SGHVS and CDR2 is FQNEAQ. The CDR3 loop is CASSPFRGVTTNYGYTF. CDR3 nucleotide sequence: TGTGCCAGCAGCCCATTTCGTGGGGTCACAACCAACTATGGCTACACCTTC.

This clonotype was observed at least ten times. This sequence joins TRBV18 and TRBJ1-4; D is possibly TRBD1 (5 bases). Germline CDR1 and CDR2: KGHSH and LQKENI. V shed 4 bases and J shed 8 bases, with 26 bases lying between them. The CDR3 length is 18 residues. The CDR3 sequence is CASSQRSDDQGLLEKLFF. The CDR3 DNA sequence: TGTGCCAGCTCACAGCGGTCCGACGACCAGGGACTCCTCGAAAAACTGTTTTTT.

This chain joins TRBV5-5 and TRBJ1-2; no reliable D call. The germline V gene has CDR1 SGHKS and CDR2 YYEKEE (reference sequence). Deletions cut 0 bases from V and 0 bases from J, with 12 bases between. The CDR3 covers 16 residues. CDR3 region: CASSLVSGASNYGYTF. CDR3 DNA: TGTGCCAGCAGCTTGGTTTCTGGCGCCTCTAACTATGGCTACACCTTC.

This clonotype was seen many times. V gene TRBV6-2 or TRBV6-3 combines with J gene TRBJ2-1; the match to TRBD2 covers 10 bases. This CDR3 is 15 amino acids long. The junction had 12 bases not matched to a gene; V was cut back by 6 bases and J by 10 bases. Germline V gene data show CDR1 as MNHEY and CDR2 as SVGEGT. The CDR3 is CASRVAGGLIQEQFF. The CDR3 nucleotides read TGTGCCAGCAGGGTAGCGGGAGGCCTAATCCAGGAGCAGTTCTTC.

This clonotype was found a few times. The V call is TRBV7-2, the J call TRBJ2-1; 11 nucleotides align to TRBD2. Germline V gene data show CDR1 as SGHTA and CDR2 as FQGNSA. The V gene end was trimmed by 4 bases and the J gene end by 9 bases; junction bases not matched to a gene: 8. This CDR3 has 15 residues. CDR3 coding DNA: TGTGCCAGCAGCTCCGTTAGCGGGAGGGCCGGTGAGCAGTTCTTC. Amino acid sequence: CASSSVSGRAGEQFF.

This clonotype was seen repeatedly, ten times or more. This sequence joins TRBV6-1 and TRBJ2-1, with 9 bases that match TRBD2. The germline CDR1 and CDR2 sequences are MNHNS and SASEGT. The CDR3 contains 13 residues. V trimming: 6 bases; J trimming: 10 bases; junction bases outside the gene matches: 7. This CDR3 reads CASRGTSLREQFF. The DNA of the CDR3 is TGTGCCAGCAGAGGGACTAGCTTGCGGGAGCAGTTCTTC.

There are many counts of this clonotype. The chain combines TRBV27 with TRBJ1-2; no reliable D call. Trimming cost V 8 bases and J 2 bases, with 15 bases left between them. CDR1 is MNHEY, CDR2 SMNVEV, per germline (reference sequence). The CDR3 contains 14 residues. The CDR3 bases are TGTGCCAGCGGATCGCGAGGGTTCAACTATGGCTACACCTTC. Translating gives CASGSRGFNYGYTF.

This clonotype was counted ten times or more. This rearrangement joins TRBV7-2 to TRBJ1-5; no clear D. Trimming took 5 bases from V and 5 from J, leaving 10 bases between them. Germline V lookup: CDR1 SGHTA, CDR2 FQGNSA. There are 13 residues in the CDR3. The CDR3 is CASSGRWDQPQHF. The DNA of the CDR3 is TGTGCCAGCAGCGGGAGGTGGGATCAGCCCCAGCATTTT.

This clonotype appeared many times. This chain links TRBV4-1 with TRBJ2-3, with TRBD2 matching 10 bases. This CDR3 has 17 amino acids. The V and J ends lost 0 bases and 7 bases, in that order; junction bases with no gene match: 10. In germline, CDR1 is MGHRA, CDR2 YSYEKL. The CDR3 here is CASSQDWLAGDINTQYF. The CDR3 bases are TGCGCCAGCAGCCAAGACTGGCTAGCGGGGGACATAAATACGCAGTATTTT.

A few counts support this clonotype. This rearrangement joins TRBV11-2 to TRBJ1-2; the match to TRBD1 covers 9 bases. The V gene end was trimmed by 5 bases and the J gene end by 2 bases; junction bases not matched to a gene: 0. The germline V gene encodes CDR1 SGHAT and CDR2 FQNNGV. CDR3 size: 13 residues. The CDR3 nucleotides are TGTGCCAGCAGCGGACAGGGGAACTATGGCTACACCTTC. Amino acids: CASSGQGNYGYTF.

This clonotype was detected ten times or more. The V gene is TRBV7-8, the J gene TRBJ2-3; D might be TRBD2 (5 bases). CDR3 length: 14 amino acids. The germline V gene encodes CDR1 SGHVS and CDR2 FQNEAQ. Trimming pared 5 bases from V and 5 bases from J, leaving 14 bases between. The CDR3 nucleotides are TGTGCCAGCAGCCCCGGGCTAGCTGGAGATACGCAGTATTTT. It is translated as CASSPGLAGDTQYF.

This clonotype was counted at least ten times. The chain uses TRBV2 and TRBJ2-1; D uncertain. V lost 5 bases, J lost 15 bases, and 20 bases lay in between. Germline CDR1 SNHLY, CDR2 FYNNEI. The CDR3 length is 13 residues. The CDR3 loop reads CASSPRTGPRRFF. The CDR3 DNA is TGTGCCAGCAGTCCACGAACCGGCCCACGGCGGTTCTTC. The full variable domain, completed using reference TRBV2 and TRBJ2-1, is EPEVTQTPSHQVTQMGQEVILRCVPISNHLYFYWYRQILGQKVEFLVSFYNNEISEKSEIFDDQFSVERPDGSNFTLKIRSTKLEDSAMYFCASSPRTGPRRFFGPGTRLTVL.

In this sample, this clonotype turned up many times. The chain links TRBV7-2 to TRBJ1-4, with 9 nucleotides matching TRBD1. The V gene's germline CDR1 is SGHTA and CDR2 FQGNSA. Trimming took 0 bases from V and 10 from J; bases not matched to a gene: 9. The CDR3 covers 16 residues. The CDR3 region has the DNA TGTGCCAGCAGCTTAGCTTCGGGACAGGGCGGTGGAAAACTGTTTTTT. Its protein is CASSLASGQGGGKLFF.

There are many counts of this clonotype. This rearrangement joins TRBV7-4 to TRBJ1-1; D gene ambiguous. CDR1 SGHVT and CDR2 SQSDAQ come from the germline V gene. This CDR3 is built from 14 residues. V shed 5 bases and J shed 4 bases, with 14 bases lying between them. Here the CDR3 reads CASSAGLYPTEAFF. CDR3 coding DNA: TGTGCCAGCAGCGCAGGCCTCTACCCCACTGAAGCTTTCTTT.

In this sample, this clonotype turned up many times. The chain links TRBV12-3 or TRBV12-4 to TRBJ2-1; 7 positions match TRBD2. The ends lost 5 bases at V and 7 bases at J; junction bases unmatched: 11. The CDR3 has 15 residues. The CDR3 DNA follows: TGTGCCAGCAGTGGGAGGGCCCCCCTGGGTAATGAGCAGTTCTTC. Translating gives CASSGRAPLGNEQFF.

This clonotype was picked up many times. This chain joins TRBV7-2 and TRBJ1-1; TRBD1 matches 7 bases. V was pared by 4 bases and J by 1 base, with 9 bases of the junction left unmatched. The length of the CDR3 is 16 residues. Per the germline V gene, CDR1 is SGHTA and CDR2 is FQGNSA. The CDR3 sequence: CASSSDRFIGNTEAFF. CDR3 in DNA: TGTGCCAGCAGCTCGGACAGGTTTATAGGGAACACTGAAGCTTTCTTT.

This clonotype was counted many times. The rearrangement uses TRBV29-1 and TRBJ2-5, with 7 bases identical to TRBD2. V lost 6 bases, J lost 5 bases, and 9 bases stayed unmatched. The germline gives CDR1 SQVTM, CDR2 ANQGSEA. This CDR3 comprises 13 residues. The CDR3 region has the DNA TGCAGCGTCCCTGGGGGGGGAGGGGAGACCCAGTACTTC. As protein: CSVPGGGGETQYF. The entire variable domain, with the rest obtained from reference TRBV29-1 and TRBJ2-5, is as follows: SAVISQKPSRDICQRGTSLTIQCQVDSQVTMMFWYRQQPGQSLTLIATANQGSEATYESGFVIDKFPISRPNLTFSTLTVSNMSPEDSSIYLCSVPGGGGETQYFGPGTRLLVL.

In its sample, this clonotype was seen many times. V and J are TRBV7-2 and TRBJ2-1; unclear D gene. V lost 1 base, J lost 6 bases, and 16 bases lay in between. This CDR3 has 16 amino acids. From germline, CDR1 is SGHTA and CDR2 FQGNSA. DNA for the CDR3: TGTGCCAGCAGCTTAGATACCTTAGTGGGATTCAATGAGCAGTTCTTC. Protein: CASSLDTLVGFNEQFF.